Listed below are T cell receptor beta chains from one sample, sequenced in a study of immune reconstitution after stem cell transplant in scleroderma. TCRdb passed the RT-PCR reads through MiXCR, listing each CDR3 protein once. The sample lists a few thousand distinct CDR3 sequences; 6% to 7.5% were seen once. The specimen was taken before or after autologous hematopoietic stem cell transplantation (not recorded which). The origin of the receptors is a male donor with systemic sclerosis. Both conserved end residues are part of each CDR3. D genes are given only for firm matches. Where a row states a size, it is once, few, many or the class of an expanded clone; other rows omit it.

V gene	D gene	clone size	J gene	CDR3 DNA	CDR3 protein
TRBV5-5	-	few	TRBJ2-7	TGTGCCAGCAGCTGGGAAGGGACCACGAGCTCCTACGAGCAGTACTTC	CASSWEGTTSSYEQYF
TRBV11-2	-	-	TRBJ2-7	TGTGCCAGCAGCTTAGCGATGGGAGTCTACGAGCAGTACTTC	CASSLAMGVYEQYF
TRBV29-1	-	few	TRBJ1-5	TGCAGCGTTGAGGTCGGATCGGCCCAGCATTTT	CSVEVGSAQHF
TRBV2	TRBD1	medium-sized	TRBJ1-1	TGTGCCAGCGGGACAGGGGGAGGGACTGAAGCTTTCTTT	CASGTGGGTEAFF
TRBV7-2	-	medium-sized	TRBJ2-3	TGTGCCAGCAGCTTTCGTATGAACACAGATACGCAGTATTTT	CASSFRMNTDTQYF
TRBV20-1	TRBD2	-	TRBJ2-1	TGCAGTGCTAGACCGCTAGCGGGGGGGCATGAGCAGTTCTTC	CSARPLAGGHEQFF
TRBV20-1	TRBD2	medium-sized	TRBJ2-5	TGCAGTGCTCCCGACTACGGCGGGGGAGGCCCAGAGACCCAGTACTTC	CSAPDYGGGGPETQYF
TRBV15	-	hyperexpanded	TRBJ2-3	TGTGCCACCAGCGTATTGTCCGGTAGCACAGATACGCAGTATTTT	CATSVLSGSTDTQYF
TRBV29-1	-	medium-sized	TRBJ2-1	TGCAGCGCTGTCCTGACAGACTACAATGAGCAGTTCTTC	CSAVLTDYNEQFF
TRBV20-1	-	medium-sized	TRBJ1-1	TGCAGTGCTAGAGGCTTCCCAAGGGAGACAGAGAACACTGAAGCTTTCTTT	CSARGFPRETENTEAFF
TRBV20-1	-	-	TRBJ2-3	TGCAGTGCAACTATACCCCAGGGGGGAAGGGCAGATACGCAGTATTTT	CSATIPQGGRADTQYF
TRBV29-1	-	medium-sized	TRBJ1-2	TGCAGCGTTCACCGGGACGGGACTCATTATGGCTACACCTTC	CSVHRDGTHYGYTF
TRBV7-2	TRBD1	-	TRBJ1-1	TGTGCCGGCAGCCCGCGACAGGGACGGGGAGTAACTGAAGCTCTCTTT	CAGSPRQGRGVTEALF
TRBV28	TRBD1	large	TRBJ1-5	TGTGCCAGCAGTCTAGGGACAGCCTATAGCAATCAGCCCCAGCATTTT	CASSLGTAYSNQPQHF
TRBV3-1	-	medium-sized	TRBJ1-1	TGTGCCAGCAGCCAACTAGCGGGCACTGAAGCTTTCTTT	CASSQLAGTEAFF
TRBV15	-	medium-sized	TRBJ2-7	TGTGCCACCAGCAGAGATGGGCGTTCTGGCGAGCAGTACTTC	CATSRDGRSGEQYF
TRBV5-5	-	medium-sized	TRBJ1-2	TGTGCCAGCAGTCCCGGGACGATCTATGGCTACACCTTC	CASSPGTIYGYTF
TRBV5-6	-	medium-sized	TRBJ1-1	TGTGCCAGCAGCAGGACGGTGGACACTGAAGCTTTCTTT	CASSRTVDTEAFF
TRBV19	-	-	TRBJ1-1	TGTGCCAGTAGTCCCGCCGACAGTTTGAACACTGAAGCTTTCTTT	CASSPADSLNTEAFF
TRBV12-3/TRBV12-4	-	medium-sized	TRBJ2-7	TGTGCCAGCAGTTTAGAGGGGGGGTCATACTACGAGCAGTACTTC	CASSLEGGSYYEQYF
TRBV10-2	-	medium-sized	TRBJ1-1	TGCGCCAGCCGGGGGGGGTTCACTGAAGCTTTCTTT	CASRGGFTEAFF
TRBV7-9	-	medium-sized	TRBJ2-2	TGTGCCAGCAGCTTAGCAACCGGGACCGCGAACACCGGGGAGCTGTTTTTT	CASSLATGTANTGELFF
TRBV28	-	medium-sized	TRBJ2-3	TGTGCCAGCAGTTTAGTGGGGGCCCGGAGAAATACGCAGTATTTT	CASSLVGARRNTQYF
TRBV6-5	-	large	TRBJ1-1	TGTGCCAGCAGTCCCGCAGGGAACACTGAAGCTTTCTTT	CASSPAGNTEAFF
TRBV20-1	TRBD2	medium-sized	TRBJ2-5	TGCAGTGCTAGAGGAAGACTAGCGGGGGGTCCTAGGGCACAAGAGACCCAGTACTTC	CSARGRLAGGPRAQETQYF
TRBV12-3/TRBV12-4	-	medium-sized	TRBJ2-1	TGTGCCAGCAGTTTAACGGGGGCCCACAATGAGCAGTTCTTC	CASSLTGAHNEQFF
TRBV29-1	-	medium-sized	TRBJ2-1	TGCAGCGTTGAGGTGGGGCGGGTTTACAATGAGCAGTTCTTC	CSVEVGRVYNEQFF